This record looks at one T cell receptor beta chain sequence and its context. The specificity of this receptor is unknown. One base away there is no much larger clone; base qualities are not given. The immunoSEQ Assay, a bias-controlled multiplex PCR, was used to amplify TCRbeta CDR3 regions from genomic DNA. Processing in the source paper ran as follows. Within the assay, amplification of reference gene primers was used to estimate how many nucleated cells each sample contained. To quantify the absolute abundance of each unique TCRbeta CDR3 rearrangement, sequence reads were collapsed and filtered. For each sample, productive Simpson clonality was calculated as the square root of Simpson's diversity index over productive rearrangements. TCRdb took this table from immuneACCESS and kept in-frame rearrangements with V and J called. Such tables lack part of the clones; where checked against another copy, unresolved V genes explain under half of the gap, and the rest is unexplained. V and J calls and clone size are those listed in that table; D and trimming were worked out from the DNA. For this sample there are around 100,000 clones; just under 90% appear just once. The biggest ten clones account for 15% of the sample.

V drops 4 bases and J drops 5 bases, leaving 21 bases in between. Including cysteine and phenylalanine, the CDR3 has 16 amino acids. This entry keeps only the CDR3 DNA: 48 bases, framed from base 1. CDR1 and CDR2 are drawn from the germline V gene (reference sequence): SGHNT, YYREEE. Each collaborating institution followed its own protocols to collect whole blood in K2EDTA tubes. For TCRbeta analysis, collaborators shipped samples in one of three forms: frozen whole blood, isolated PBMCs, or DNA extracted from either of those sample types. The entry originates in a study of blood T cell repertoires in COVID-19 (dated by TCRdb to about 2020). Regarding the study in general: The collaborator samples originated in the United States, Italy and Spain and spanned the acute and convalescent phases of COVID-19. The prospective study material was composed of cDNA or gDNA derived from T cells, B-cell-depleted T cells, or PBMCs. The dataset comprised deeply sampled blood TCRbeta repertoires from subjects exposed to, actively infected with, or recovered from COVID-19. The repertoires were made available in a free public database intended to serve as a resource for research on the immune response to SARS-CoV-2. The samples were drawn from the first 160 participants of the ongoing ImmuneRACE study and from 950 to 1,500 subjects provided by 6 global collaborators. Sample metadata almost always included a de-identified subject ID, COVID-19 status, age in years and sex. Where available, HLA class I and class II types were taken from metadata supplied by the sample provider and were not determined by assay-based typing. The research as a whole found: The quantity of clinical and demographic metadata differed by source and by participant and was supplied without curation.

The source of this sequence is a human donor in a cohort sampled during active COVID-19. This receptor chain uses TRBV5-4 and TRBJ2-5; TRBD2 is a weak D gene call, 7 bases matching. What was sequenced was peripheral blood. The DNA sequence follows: TGTGCCAGCAGCCCCAAATTGCAGGGGAGGGGGGAGACCCAGTACTTC. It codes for CASSPKLQGRGETQYF.